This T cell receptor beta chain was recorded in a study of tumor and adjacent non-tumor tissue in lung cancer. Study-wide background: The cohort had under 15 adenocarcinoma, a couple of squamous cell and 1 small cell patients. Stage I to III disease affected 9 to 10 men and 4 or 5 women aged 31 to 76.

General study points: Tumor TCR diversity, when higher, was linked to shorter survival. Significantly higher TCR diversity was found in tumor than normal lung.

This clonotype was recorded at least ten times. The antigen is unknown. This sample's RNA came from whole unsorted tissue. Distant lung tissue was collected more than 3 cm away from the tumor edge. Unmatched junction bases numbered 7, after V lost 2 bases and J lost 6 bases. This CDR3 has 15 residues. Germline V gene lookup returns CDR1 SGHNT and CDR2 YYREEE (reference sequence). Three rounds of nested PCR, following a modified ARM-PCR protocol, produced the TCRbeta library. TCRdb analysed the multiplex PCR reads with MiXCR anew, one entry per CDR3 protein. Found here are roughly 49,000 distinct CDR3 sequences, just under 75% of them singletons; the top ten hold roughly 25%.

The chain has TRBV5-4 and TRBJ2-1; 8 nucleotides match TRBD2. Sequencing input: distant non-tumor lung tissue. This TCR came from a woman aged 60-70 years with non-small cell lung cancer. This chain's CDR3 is CASSFAGTRGNEQFF. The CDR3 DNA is TGTGCCAGCAGCTTTGCCGGGACTAGGGGCAATGAGCAGTTCTTC.